This T cell receptor beta chain appears in the sequencing data of a study of T cell repertoires in cytomegalovirus infection. This clonotype occurred a few times. Its antigen remains unidentified. Each CDR3 protein is one row after TCRdb ran MiXCR on the reads. The sample lists around 570,000 distinct CDR3 sequences, approximately 40% occurring once. The source is a human donor in good health (CMV status not recorded). Some clones in this sample may be carry-over from other donors' samples. The sample here was cultured PBMCs, taken from culture after CMV antigen stimulation.

This CDR3 is CASSLDPGQGIFAGNTIYF. Here the CDR3 DNA reads TGTGCCAGCAGCTTAGATCCGGGACAGGGGATCTTTGCTGGAAACACCATATATTTT. The chain recombines TRBV7-2 with TRBJ1-3; 10 bases align to TRBD1. V was pared by 1 base and J by 2 bases, with 11 bases of the junction left unmatched. Germline V gives CDR1 SGHTA, CDR2 FQGNSA. The CDR3 is 19 residues long.